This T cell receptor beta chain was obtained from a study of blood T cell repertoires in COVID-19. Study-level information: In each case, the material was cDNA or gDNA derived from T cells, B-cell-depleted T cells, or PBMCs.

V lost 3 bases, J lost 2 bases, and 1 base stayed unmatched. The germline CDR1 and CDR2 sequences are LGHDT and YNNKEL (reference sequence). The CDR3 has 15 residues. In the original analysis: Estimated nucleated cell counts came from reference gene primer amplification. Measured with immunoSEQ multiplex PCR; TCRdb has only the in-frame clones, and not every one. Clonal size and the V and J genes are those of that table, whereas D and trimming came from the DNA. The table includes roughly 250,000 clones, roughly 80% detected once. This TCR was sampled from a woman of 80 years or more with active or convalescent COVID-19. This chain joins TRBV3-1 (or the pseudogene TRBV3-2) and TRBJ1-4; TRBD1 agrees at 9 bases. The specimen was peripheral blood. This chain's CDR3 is CASSHGQGTNEKLFF. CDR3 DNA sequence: TGTGCCAGCAGCCATGGACAGGGGACTAATGAAAAACTGTTTTTT.